The T cell receptor beta chain described here comes from a study of blood T cell repertoires in COVID-19. Study background: Sites in the United States, Italy and Spain provided acute and convalescent COVID-19 samples. PBMCs, B-cell-depleted T cells, or T cells were the source of the cDNA or gDNA that made up the material.

This clone was seen a single time. In the original workflow: By means of reference gene primer amplification, nucleated cell counts were estimated. Profiled with immunoSEQ multiplex PCR; TCRdb holds only in-frame clones, not every one. That table supplies the V and J calls and clone size; D and trimming were determined from the DNA. Here the sample spans 55,000 to 85,000 clones, approximately 80% being singletons. The CDR3 runs to 17 residues. V lost 1 base, J lost 0 bases, and 8 bases stayed unmatched. Germline CDR1 and CDR2: SEHNR and FQNEAQ (reference sequence). The chain joins TRBV7-9 to TRBJ1-1, with 7 bases lining up with TRBD1. The receptor was derived from a woman in her 70s with acute or convalescent COVID-19. Sequencing was carried out using peripheral blood. The CDR3, as DNA: TGTGCCAGCAGCTTAGAGACAGGGATGATCCTGAACACTGAAGCTTTCTTT. Protein product: CASSLETGMILNTEAFF.